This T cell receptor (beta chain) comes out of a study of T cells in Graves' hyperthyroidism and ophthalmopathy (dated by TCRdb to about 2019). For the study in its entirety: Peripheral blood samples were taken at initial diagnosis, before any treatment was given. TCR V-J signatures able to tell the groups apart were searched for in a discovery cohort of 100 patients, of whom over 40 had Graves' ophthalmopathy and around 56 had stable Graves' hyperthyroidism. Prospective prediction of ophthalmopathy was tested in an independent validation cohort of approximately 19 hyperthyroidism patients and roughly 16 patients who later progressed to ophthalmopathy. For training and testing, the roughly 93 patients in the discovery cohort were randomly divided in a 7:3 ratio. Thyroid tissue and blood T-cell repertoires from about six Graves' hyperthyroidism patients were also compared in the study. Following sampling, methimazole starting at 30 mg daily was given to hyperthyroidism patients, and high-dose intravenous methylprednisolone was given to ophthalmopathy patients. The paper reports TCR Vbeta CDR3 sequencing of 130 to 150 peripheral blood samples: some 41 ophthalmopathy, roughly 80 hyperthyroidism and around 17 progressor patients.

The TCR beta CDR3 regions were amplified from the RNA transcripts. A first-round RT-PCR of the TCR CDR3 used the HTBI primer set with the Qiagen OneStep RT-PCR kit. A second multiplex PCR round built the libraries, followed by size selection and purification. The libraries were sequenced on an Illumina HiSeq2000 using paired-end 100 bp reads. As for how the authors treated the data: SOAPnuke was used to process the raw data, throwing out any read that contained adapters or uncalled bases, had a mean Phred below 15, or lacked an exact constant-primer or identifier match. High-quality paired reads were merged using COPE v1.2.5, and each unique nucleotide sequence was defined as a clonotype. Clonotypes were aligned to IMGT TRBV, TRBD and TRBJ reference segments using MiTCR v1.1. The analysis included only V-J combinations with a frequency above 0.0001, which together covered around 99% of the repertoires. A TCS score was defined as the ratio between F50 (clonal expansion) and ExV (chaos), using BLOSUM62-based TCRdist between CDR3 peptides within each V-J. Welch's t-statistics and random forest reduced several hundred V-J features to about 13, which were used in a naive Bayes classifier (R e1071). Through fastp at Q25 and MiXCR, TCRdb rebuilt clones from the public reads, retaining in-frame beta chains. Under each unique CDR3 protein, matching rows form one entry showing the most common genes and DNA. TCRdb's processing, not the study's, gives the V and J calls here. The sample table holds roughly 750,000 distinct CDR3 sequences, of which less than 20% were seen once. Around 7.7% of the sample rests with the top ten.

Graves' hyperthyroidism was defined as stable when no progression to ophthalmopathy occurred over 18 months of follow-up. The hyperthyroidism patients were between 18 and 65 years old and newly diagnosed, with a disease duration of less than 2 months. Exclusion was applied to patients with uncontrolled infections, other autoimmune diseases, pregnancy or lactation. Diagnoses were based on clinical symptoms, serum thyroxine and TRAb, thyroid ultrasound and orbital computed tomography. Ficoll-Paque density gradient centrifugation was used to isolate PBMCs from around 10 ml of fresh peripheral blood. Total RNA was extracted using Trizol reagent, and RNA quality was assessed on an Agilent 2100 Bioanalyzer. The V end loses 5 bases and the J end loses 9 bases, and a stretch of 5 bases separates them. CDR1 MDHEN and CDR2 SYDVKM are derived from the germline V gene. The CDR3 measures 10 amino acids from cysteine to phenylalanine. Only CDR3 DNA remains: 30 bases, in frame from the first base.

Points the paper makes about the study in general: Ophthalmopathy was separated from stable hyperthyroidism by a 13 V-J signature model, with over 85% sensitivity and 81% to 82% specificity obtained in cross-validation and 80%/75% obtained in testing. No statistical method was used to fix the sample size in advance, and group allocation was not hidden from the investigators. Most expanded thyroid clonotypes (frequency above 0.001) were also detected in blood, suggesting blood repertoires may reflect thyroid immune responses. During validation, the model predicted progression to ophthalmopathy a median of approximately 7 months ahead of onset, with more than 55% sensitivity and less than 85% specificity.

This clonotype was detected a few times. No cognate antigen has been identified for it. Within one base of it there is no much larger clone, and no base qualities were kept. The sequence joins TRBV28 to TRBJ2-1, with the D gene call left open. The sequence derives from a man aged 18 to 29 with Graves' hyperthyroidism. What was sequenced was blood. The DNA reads TGTGCCAGCAGTCAAGGTGAGCAGTTCTTC. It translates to CASSQGEQFF.